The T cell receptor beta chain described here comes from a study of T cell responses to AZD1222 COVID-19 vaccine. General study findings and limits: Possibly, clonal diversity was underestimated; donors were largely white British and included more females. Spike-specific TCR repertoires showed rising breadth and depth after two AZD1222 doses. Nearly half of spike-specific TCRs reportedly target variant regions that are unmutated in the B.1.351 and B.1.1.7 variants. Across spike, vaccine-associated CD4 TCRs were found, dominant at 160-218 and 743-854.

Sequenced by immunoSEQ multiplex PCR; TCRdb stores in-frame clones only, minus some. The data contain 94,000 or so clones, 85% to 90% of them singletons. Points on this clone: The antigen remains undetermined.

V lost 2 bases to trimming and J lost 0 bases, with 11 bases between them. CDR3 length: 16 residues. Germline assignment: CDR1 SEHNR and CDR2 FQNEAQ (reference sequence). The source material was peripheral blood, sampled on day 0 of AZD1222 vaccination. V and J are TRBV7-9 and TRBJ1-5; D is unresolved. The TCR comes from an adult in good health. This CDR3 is CASSLSTDSSNQPQHF. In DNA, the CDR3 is TGTGCCAGCAGCTTAAGTACGGATAGTAGCAATCAGCCCCAGCATTTT.